These 26 T cell receptor beta chains were all obtained from the same sample, sequenced in a study of T cell changes during pregnancy in multiple sclerosis. Clones were read by immunoSEQ multiplex PCR, and TCRdb kept only the in-frame ones, dropping some. The sample records approximately 23,000 clones, around 88% being singletons. The source material was CD8+ T cells from peripheral blood mononuclear cells, sampled in the first trimester of pregnancy. These receptor sequences come from a female donor with multiple sclerosis, enrolled in a pregnancy study.

The chain is built from TRBV5-1 and TRBJ2-7; perhaps TRBD1 as D (5 bases). Germline V gene sequence: CDR1 SGHRS, CDR2 YFSETQ. The CDR3 covers 13 residues. Trimming cost V 4 bases and J 2 bases, with 10 bases left between them. The CDR3 sequence is CASSPDTPYEQYF. The CDR3 bases are TGCGCCAGCAGCCCGGACACCCCCTACGAGCAGTACTTC.

This chain uses TRBV19 with TRBJ1-3; TRBD1 matches 10 bases. V dropped 11 bases and J dropped 0; count of bases not matched to a gene: 4. Germline CDR1 is LNHDA and CDR2 is SQIVND (reference sequence). CDR3 length: 14 residues. The CDR3: CAAGTGVSGNTIYF. Here the CDR3 DNA reads TGTGCCGCCGGGACAGGGGTCTCTGGAAACACCATATATTTT.

The V and J genes are TRBV15 and TRBJ2-2; 8 nucleotides agree with TRBD1. The ends lost 4 bases at V and 5 bases at J; junction bases unmatched: 9. Looked up from germline, CDR1 is LNHNV and CDR2 is YYDKDF (reference sequence). The CDR3 runs to 16 residues. This chain's CDR3 is CATSIEGQDLTGELFF. For the CDR3, the DNA is TGTGCCACCAGCATAGAGGGACAGGATTTGACCGGGGAGCTGTTTTTT.

The chain couples TRBV19 to TRBJ2-7; 10 positions match TRBD1. The germline V gene encodes CDR1 LNHDA and CDR2 SQIVND (reference sequence). J lost 7 bases, V lost 5 bases, and 11 bases had no gene match. This CDR3 has 15 residues. The CDR3 sequence: CASSFSGTGEEEQYF. In DNA, the CDR3 is TGTGCCAGTAGTTTCTCCGGGACAGGGGAGGAAGAGCAGTACTTC. The full variable domain, completed using reference TRBV19 and TRBJ2-7, is DGGITQSPKYLFRKEGQNVTLSCEQNLNHDAMYWYRQDPGQGLRLIYYSQIVNDFQKGDIAEGYSVSREKKESFPLTVTSAQKNPTAFYLCASSFSGTGEEEQYFGPGTRLTVT.

The V gene is TRBV5-4, the J gene TRBJ1-2, with a possible D match to TRBD1 (6 bases). V lost 2 bases and J lost 6, with 11 bases in between. The CDR3 has 13 residues. The germline gives CDR1 SGHNT, CDR2 YYREEE (reference sequence). CDR3 sequence (DNA): TGTGCCAGCAGCTTTTGGGGGCTCCATGGCTACACCTTC. Its protein product is CASSFWGLHGYTF.

In its sample, this clone was seen once. J is TRBJ2-7 and V is TRBV13, with TRBD2 identical over 9 bases. Trimming removed 3 bases from V and 3 bases from J; junction bases left unmatched: 3. The germline gives CDR1 PRHDT, CDR2 FYEKMQ (reference sequence). The CDR3 is 14 residues long. The CDR3 DNA sequence: TGTGCCAGCAGCTTCCTAGCGGGAATCTACGAGCAGTACTTC. Translated: CASSFLAGIYEQYF.

The genes are TRBV7-9 and TRBJ1-1; possibly TRBD1 for D (6 bases). The germline V gene has CDR1 SEHNR and CDR2 FQNEAQ (reference sequence). The length of the CDR3 is 11 residues. V dropped 11 bases and J dropped 1 base, with 8 bases sitting between them. CDR3 residues: CAHRENTEAFF. The CDR3 region has the DNA TGTGCCCACAGGGAGAACACTGAAGCTTTCTTT.

The rearrangement joins TRBV7-9 to TRBJ2-7; TRBD2 might be the D (6 bases). Germline CDR1 is SEHNR and CDR2 is FQNEAQ (reference sequence). Trimming removed 5 bases from V and 0 bases from J, with 14 bases in between. The CDR3 covers 15 residues. The CDR3 is CASSPRDSSSYEQYF. Written as DNA, the CDR3 is TGTGCCAGCAGCCCGAGGGACTCGAGCTCCTACGAGCAGTACTTC. Full variable domain (remainder filled in from reference TRBV7-9 and TRBJ2-7): DTGVSQNPRHKITKRGQNVTFRCDPISEHNRLYWYRQTLGQGPEFLTYFQNEAQLEKSRLLSDRFSAERPKGSFSTLEIQRTEQGDSAMYLCASSPRDSSSYEQYFGPGTRLTVT.

The chain recombines TRBV15 with TRBJ2-3; possibly TRBD1 for D (5 bases). Trimming stripped 1 base from V and 0 bases from J, with 8 bases between. The CDR3 loop spans 15 amino acids. Germline V lookup: CDR1 LNHNV, CDR2 YYDKDF (reference sequence). The CDR3 DNA reads as TGTGCCACCAGCAGAGGGGGCCAAAGCACAGATACGCAGTATTTT. Amino acids: CATSRGGQSTDTQYF.

The CDR3 sequence is CASSQVWGQGAEQYF. The CDR3 DNA follows: TGCGCCAGCAGCCAAGTTTGGGGACAGGGAGCCGAGCAGTACTTC. The rearrangement links TRBV4-1 to TRBJ2-7, with TRBD1 matching over 9 bases. The CDR3 is made up of 15 amino acids. The junction had 7 bases not matched to a gene; V was cut back by 1 base and J by 6 bases. Looked up from germline, CDR1 is MGHRA and CDR2 is YSYEKL.

This clone was counted between two and nine times. This chain uses TRBV7-9 with TRBJ2-2; no clear D. Per the germline V gene, CDR1 is SEHNR and CDR2 is FQNEAQ (reference sequence). The germline V and J ends were trimmed by 6 bases and 5 bases, with 4 bases remaining between them. The CDR3 sequence is 11 residues long. Written as DNA, the CDR3 is TGTGCCAGCAGGTCTACCGGGGAGCTGTTTTTT. Its translation is CASRSTGELFF.

This chain joins TRBV6-1 and TRBJ2-5; D is uncertain. Trimming left V 4 bases short and J 5 bases short, with 14 bases between. The CDR3 consists of 14 residues. Per the germline V gene, CDR1 is MNHNS and CDR2 is SASEGT. CDR3 amino acids: CASSGRGLRETQYF. In DNA, the CDR3 is TGTGCCAGCAGTGGACGTGGTTTGCGGGAGACCCAGTACTTC.

The chain is built from TRBV27 and TRBJ2-7; 12 bases align to TRBD2. This CDR3 is 15 amino acids long. Germline trimming cut 8 bases from V and 0 bases from J; bases unmatched to any gene: 5. From germline, CDR1 is MNHEY and CDR2 SMNVEV (reference sequence). CDR3 residues: CASRLTSGSSYEQYF. The CDR3 nucleotides are TGTGCCAGCCGCCTGACTAGCGGGAGCTCCTACGAGCAGTACTTC.

The rearrangement links TRBV11-3 to TRBJ2-7; 9 bases match TRBD2. The V and J ends lost 5 bases and 0 bases, in that order; junction bases with no gene match: 11. Germline V gene data show CDR1 as SGHNT and CDR2 as YENEEA. The CDR3 spans 17 residues. CDR3 DNA: TGTGCCAGCAGCCCCCGAATGGGCGGGAGGGCCTCCTACGAGCAGTACTTC. Amino acids: CASSPRMGGRASYEQYF.

The chain carries TRBV11-2 and TRBJ2-1; 12 bases are a match to TRBD2. The length of the CDR3 is 18 residues. V lost 1 base and J lost 5; bases outside the gene matches: 9. Germline V gene sequence: CDR1 SGHAT, CDR2 FQNNGV. As DNA, the CDR3 is TGTGCCAGCAGCTTAGTGTTTGGGACTAGCGGGCTGGACAATGAGCAGTTCTTC. Its protein product is CASSLVFGTSGLDNEQFF.

The chain joins TRBV29-1 to TRBJ2-1, with 11 bases aligning to TRBD1. Germline assignment: CDR1 SQVTM and CDR2 ANQGSEA. This CDR3 contains 13 residues. V lost 4 bases and J lost 7; bases outside the gene matches: 3. CDR3 residues: CSVGTGGSNEQFF. CDR3 DNA: TGCAGCGTTGGGACAGGGGGCTCAAATGAGCAGTTCTTC.

This chain connects TRBV6-4 to TRBJ2-3; D not certain. In germline, CDR1 is MRHNA, CDR2 SNTAGT. Trimming took off 0 bases at V and 2 bases at J, with 12 bases between the two ends. The length of the CDR3 is 16 residues. The CDR3 region has the DNA TGTGCCAGCAGTGACTCCTCGACAAGCACCACAGATACGCAGTATTTT. This sequence encodes CASSDSSTSTTDTQYF.

The gene calls are TRBV19 and TRBJ2-3; the match to TRBD2 covers 14 bases. Losses at the gene ends were 7 bases for V and 0 bases for J; bases not matched to a gene: 15. The CDR3 covers 20 residues. CDR1 LNHDA and CDR2 SQIVND come from the germline V gene (reference sequence). The CDR3 is CASKWGAGTSGGTSTDTQYF. CDR3 coding DNA: TGTGCCAGTAAATGGGGGGCCGGGACTAGCGGGGGAACTAGCACAGATACGCAGTATTTT.

The chain has TRBV16 and TRBJ2-7, with 10 bases lining up with TRBD1. This CDR3 spans 14 amino acids. The germline V gene has CDR1 KGHSY and CDR2 FQNENV. V gave up 5 bases and J gave up 7 bases; unmatched junction bases: 8. The CDR3 DNA is TGTGCCAGCAGCGCGGGACAGGGGTCGGGGGAGCAGTACTTC. It is translated as CASSAGQGSGEQYF.

The chain joins TRBV5-4 to TRBJ2-7; D possibly corresponds to TRBD2 (5 bases). The CDR3 length is 15 residues. CDR1 is SGHNT and CDR2 is YYREEE in the germline V gene (reference sequence). Trimming took off 4 bases at V and 6 bases at J, with 20 bases between the two ends. The CDR3 sequence is CASSPKVGALVEQYF. DNA for the CDR3: TGTGCCAGCAGCCCCAAGGTGGGAGCGCTAGTCGAGCAGTACTTC.

V gene TRBV6-4 combines with J gene TRBJ1-4, with 7 bases fitting TRBD1. Per germline, CDR1 MRHNA and CDR2 SNTAGT. The junction had 5 bases not matched to a gene; V was cut back by 4 bases and J by 3 bases. The CDR3 length is 15 residues. The CDR3 DNA sequence: TGTGCCAGCAGTGCTACAGGGGAACCTAATGAAAAACTGTTTTTT. It yields the protein CASSATGEPNEKLFF.

The V and J genes are TRBV5-5 and TRBJ2-5, with D perhaps matching TRBD2 (5 bases). CDR3 size: 15 residues. CDR1 SGHKS and CDR2 YYEKEE come from the germline V gene (reference sequence). V was clipped by 7 bases and J by 7 bases, with 23 bases between them. Here the CDR3 DNA reads TGTGCCAGCCTCCCGAGGGAAAAGCGCTCAGTGACCCAGTACTTC. It yields the protein CASLPREKRSVTQYF. Complete variable domain (other parts from reference TRBV5-5 and TRBJ2-5): DAGVTQSPTHLIKTRGQQVTLRCSPISGHKSVSWYQQVLGQGPQFIFQYYEKEERGRGNFPDRFSARQFPNYSSELNVNALLLGDSALYLCASLPREKRSVTQYFGPGTRLLVL.

The chain employs TRBV7-9 and TRBJ2-2, with D maybe TRBD2 (6 bases). Trimming took off 4 bases at V and 1 base at J, with 19 bases between the two ends. The CDR3 covers 18 residues. The germline V gene has CDR1 SEHNR and CDR2 FQNEAQ (reference sequence). CDR3 in amino acids: CASSSLTGERVNTGELFF. CDR3 nucleotide sequence: TGTGCCAGCAGCTCGCTGACTGGGGAGCGGGTGAACACCGGGGAGCTGTTTTTT.

This chain joins TRBV15 and TRBJ2-7, with 10 bases identical to TRBD1. V shed 5 bases and J 5 bases; nucleotides not matched to a gene: 9. Germline-derived CDR1 and CDR2 are LNHNV and YYDKDF (reference sequence). The CDR3 contains 15 residues. The CDR3 sequence is CATSAPGQGSHEQYF. The CDR3 nucleotides read TGTGCCACCAGCGCGCCGGGACAGGGGTCCCACGAGCAGTACTTC. The full variable domain, its missing parts supplied by reference TRBV15 and TRBJ2-7, is DAMVIQNPRYQVTQFGKPVTLSCSQTLNHNVMYWYQQKSSQAPKLLFHYYDKDFNNEADTPDNFQSRRPNTSFCFLDIRSPGLGDTAMYLCATSAPGQGSHEQYFGPGTRLTVT.

This clone appeared once. V is TRBV7-2 and J is TRBJ2-2; no reliable D call. This CDR3 is 15 amino acids long. Germline V gene data show CDR1 as SGHTA and CDR2 as FQGNSA. V was clipped by 2 bases and J by 2 bases, with 9 bases between them. The CDR3 protein is CASSLSRVNTGELFF. The CDR3 DNA reads as TGTGCCAGCAGCTTATCTAGAGTTAACACCGGGGAGCTGTTTTTT.

The chain has TRBV30 and TRBJ2-1; 10 bases fit TRBD2. The junction had 10 bases not matched to a gene; V was cut back by 3 bases and J by 8 bases. Germline V CDR1 and CDR2: GTSNPN, SVGIG (reference sequence). The CDR3 runs 15 residues. CDR3 DNA: TGTGCCTGGAGCCCGGGACTAGCGCCGGAGGATGAGCAGTTCTTC. It encodes CAWSPGLAPEDEQFF.